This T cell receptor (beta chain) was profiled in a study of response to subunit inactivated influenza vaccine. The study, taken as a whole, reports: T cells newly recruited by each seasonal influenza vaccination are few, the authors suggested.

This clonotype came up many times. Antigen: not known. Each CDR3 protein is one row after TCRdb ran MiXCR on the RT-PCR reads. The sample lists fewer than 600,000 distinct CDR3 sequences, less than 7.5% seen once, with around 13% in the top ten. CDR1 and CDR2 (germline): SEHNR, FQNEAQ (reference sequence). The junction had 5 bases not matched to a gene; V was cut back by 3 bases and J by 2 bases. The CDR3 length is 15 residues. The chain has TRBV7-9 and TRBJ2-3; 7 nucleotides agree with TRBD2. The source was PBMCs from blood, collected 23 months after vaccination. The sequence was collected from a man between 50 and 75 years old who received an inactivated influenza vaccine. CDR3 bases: TGTGCCAGCAGCTTTATGGGAGGGACCACAGATACGCAGTATTTT. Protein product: CASSFMGGTTDTQYF. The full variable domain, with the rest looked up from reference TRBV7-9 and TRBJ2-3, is DTGVSQNPRHKITKRGQNVTFRCDPISEHNRLYWYRQTLGQGPEFLTYFQNEAQLEKSRLLSDRFSAERPKGSFSTLEIQRTEQGDSAMYLCASSFMGGTTDTQYFGPGTRLTVL.